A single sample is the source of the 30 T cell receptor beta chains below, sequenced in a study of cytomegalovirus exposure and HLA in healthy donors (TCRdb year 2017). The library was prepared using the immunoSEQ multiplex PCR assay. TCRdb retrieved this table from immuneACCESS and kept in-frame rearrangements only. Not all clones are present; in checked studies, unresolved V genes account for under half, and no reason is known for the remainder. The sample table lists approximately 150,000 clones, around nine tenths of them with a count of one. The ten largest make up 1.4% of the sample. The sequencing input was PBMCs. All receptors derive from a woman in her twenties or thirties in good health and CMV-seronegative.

For the CDR3, the DNA is TGCGCCAGCAGCTCCGCCGGGACAGCTATCTATGGCTACACCTTC. Its protein product is CASSSAGTAIYGYTF. The rearrangement joins TRBV5-1 to TRBJ1-2, with 7 bases matching TRBD1. CDR3 length: 15 residues. Germline assignment: CDR1 SGHRS and CDR2 YFSETQ. V dropped 3 bases and J dropped 4; count of bases not matched to a gene: 9.

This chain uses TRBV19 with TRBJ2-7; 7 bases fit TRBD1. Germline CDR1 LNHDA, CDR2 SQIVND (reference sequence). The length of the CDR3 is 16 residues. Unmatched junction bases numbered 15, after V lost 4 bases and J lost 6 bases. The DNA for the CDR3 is TGTGCCAGTAGTAGGGACCGACAGGGTTGGATTGCCGAGCAGTACTTC. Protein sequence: CASSRDRQGWIAEQYF.

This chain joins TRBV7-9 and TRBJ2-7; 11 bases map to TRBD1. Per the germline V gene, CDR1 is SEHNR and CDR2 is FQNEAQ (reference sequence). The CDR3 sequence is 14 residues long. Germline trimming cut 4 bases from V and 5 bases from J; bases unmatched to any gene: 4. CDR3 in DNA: TGTGCCAGCAGCTCGAGGACAGGGGGCAACGAGCAGTACTTC. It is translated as CASSSRTGGNEQYF.

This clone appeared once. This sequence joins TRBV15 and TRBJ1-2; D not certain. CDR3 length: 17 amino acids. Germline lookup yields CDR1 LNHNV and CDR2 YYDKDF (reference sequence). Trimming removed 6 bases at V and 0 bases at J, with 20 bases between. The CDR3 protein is CATSYNEAALSNYGYTF. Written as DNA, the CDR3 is TGTGCCACCAGTTACAATGAGGCGGCCCTCTCTAACTATGGCTACACCTTC.

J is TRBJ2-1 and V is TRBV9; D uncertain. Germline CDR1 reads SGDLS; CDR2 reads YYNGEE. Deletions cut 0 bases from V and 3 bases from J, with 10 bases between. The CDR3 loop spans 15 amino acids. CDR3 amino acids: CASSVGARIYNEQFF. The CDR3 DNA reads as TGTGCCAGCAGCGTAGGAGCTAGGATCTACAATGAGCAGTTCTTC.

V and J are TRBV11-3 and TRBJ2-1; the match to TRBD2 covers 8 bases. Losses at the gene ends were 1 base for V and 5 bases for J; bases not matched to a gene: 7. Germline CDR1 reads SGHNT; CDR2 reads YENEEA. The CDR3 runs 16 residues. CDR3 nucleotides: TGTGCCAGCAGCTTAGGGGGCCGGGGGGGCCACAATGAGCAGTTCTTC. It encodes CASSLGGRGGHNEQFF.

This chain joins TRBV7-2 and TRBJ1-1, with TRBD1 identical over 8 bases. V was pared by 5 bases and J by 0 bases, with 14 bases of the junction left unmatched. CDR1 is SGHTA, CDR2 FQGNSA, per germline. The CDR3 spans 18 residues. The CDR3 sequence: CASSARTGWLPMNTEAFF. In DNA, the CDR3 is TGTGCCAGCAGCGCCCGGACAGGGTGGCTTCCCATGAACACTGAAGCTTTCTTT.

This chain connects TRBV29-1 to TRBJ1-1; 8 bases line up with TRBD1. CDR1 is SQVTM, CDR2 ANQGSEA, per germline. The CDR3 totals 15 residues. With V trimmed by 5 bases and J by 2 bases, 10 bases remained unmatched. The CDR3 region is CSVLDSGGGNTEAFF. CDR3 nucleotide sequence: TGCAGCGTTTTAGATTCAGGGGGCGGAAACACTGAAGCTTTCTTT.

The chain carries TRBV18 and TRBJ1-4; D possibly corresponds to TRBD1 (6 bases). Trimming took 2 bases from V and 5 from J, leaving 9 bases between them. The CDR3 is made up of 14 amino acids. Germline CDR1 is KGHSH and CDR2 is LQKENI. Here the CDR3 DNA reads TGTGCCAGCTCACCAGTAGGGACAAATGAAAAACTGTTTTTT. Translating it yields CASSPVGTNEKLFF.

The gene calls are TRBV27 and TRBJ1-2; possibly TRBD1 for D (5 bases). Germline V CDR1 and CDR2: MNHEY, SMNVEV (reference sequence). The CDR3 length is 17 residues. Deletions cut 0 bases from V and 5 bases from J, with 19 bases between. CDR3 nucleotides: TGTGCCAGCAGTTTATCCCTGGGGCCAGGTACGAGATATGGCTACACCTTC. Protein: CASSLSLGPGTRYGYTF.

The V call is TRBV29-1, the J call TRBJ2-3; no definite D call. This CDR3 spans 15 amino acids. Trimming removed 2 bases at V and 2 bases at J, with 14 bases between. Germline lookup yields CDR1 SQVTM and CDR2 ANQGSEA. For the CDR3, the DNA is TGCAGCGTTGAAATCGCAGGCGCGAACACAGATACGCAGTATTTT. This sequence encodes CSVEIAGANTDTQYF.

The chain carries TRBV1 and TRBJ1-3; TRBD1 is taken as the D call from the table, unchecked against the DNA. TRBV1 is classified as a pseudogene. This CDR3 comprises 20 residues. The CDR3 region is CTSSRTRRQGAINSGNTIYF. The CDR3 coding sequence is TGCACCAGCAGCCGGACTCGGAGACAGGGGGCAATAAACTCTGGAAACACCATATATTTT.

The CDR3 coding sequence is TGTGCCAGCAACGGGGGGCTATCGGGAGAGACCCAGTACTTC. It translates to CASNGGLSGETQYF. This rearrangement joins TRBV6-1 to TRBJ2-5, with D maybe TRBD2 (7 bases). CDR3 length: 14 residues. Deletions cut 7 bases from V and 4 bases from J, with 16 bases between. The V gene's germline CDR1 is MNHNS and CDR2 SASEGT.

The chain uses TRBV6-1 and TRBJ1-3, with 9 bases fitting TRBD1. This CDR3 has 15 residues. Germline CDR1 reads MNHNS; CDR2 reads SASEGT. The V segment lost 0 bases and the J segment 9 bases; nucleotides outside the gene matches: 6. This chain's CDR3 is CASSEAGQGVGTIYF. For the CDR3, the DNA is TGTGCCAGCAGTGAAGCGGGACAGGGCGTCGGCACCATATATTTT.

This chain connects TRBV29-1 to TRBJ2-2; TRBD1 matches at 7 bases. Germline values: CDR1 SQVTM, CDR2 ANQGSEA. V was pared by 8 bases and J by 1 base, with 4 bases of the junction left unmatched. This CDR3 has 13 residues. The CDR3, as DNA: TGCAGCACCGGACAGGAGAACACCGGGGAGCTGTTTTTT. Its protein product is CSTGQENTGELFF.

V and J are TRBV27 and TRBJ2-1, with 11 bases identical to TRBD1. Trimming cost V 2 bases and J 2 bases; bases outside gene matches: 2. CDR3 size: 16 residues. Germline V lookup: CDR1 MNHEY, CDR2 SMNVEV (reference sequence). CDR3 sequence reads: CASSLMGQGAYNEQFF. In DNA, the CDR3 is TGTGCCAGCAGTTTAATGGGACAGGGGGCCTACAATGAGCAGTTCTTC.

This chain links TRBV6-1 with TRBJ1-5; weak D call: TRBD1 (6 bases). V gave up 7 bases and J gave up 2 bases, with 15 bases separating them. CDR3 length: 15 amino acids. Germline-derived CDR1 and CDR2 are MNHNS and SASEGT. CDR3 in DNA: TGTGCCAGCAATTTGGACAGCTTGGGCAATCAGCCCCAGCATTTT. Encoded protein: CASNLDSLGNQPQHF.

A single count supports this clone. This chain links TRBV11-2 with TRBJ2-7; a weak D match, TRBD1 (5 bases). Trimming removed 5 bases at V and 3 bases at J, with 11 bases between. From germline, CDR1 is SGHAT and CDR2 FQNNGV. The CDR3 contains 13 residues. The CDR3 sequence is CASSPQGFYEQYF. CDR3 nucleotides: TGTGCCAGCAGCCCCCAGGGTTTCTACGAGCAGTACTTC.

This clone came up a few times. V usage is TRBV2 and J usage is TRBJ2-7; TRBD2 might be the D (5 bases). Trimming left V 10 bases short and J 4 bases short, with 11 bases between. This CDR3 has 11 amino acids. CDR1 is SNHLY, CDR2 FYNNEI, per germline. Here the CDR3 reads CATKPGYEQYF. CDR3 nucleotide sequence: TGTGCCACCAAGCCGGGATACGAGCAGTACTTC.

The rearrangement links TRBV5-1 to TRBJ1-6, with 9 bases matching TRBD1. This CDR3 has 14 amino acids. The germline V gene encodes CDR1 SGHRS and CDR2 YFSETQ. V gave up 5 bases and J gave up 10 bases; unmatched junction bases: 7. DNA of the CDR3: TGCGCCAGCAGTCCGGACAGGGGAGGATCACCCCTCCACTTT. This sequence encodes CASSPDRGGSPLHF. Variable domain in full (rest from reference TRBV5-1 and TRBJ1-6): KAGVTQTPRYLIKTRGQQVTLSCSPISGHRSVSWYQQTPGQGLQFLFEYFSETQRNKGNFPGRFSGRQFSNSRSEMNVSTLELGDSALYLCASSPDRGGSPLHFGNGTRLTVT.

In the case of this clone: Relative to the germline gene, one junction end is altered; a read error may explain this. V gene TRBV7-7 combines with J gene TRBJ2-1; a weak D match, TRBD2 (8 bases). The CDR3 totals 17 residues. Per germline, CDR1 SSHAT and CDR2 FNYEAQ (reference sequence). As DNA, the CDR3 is TGTGCTAGCAGCTTAGGGACAGCGGGGGCCATTGGCAATGAGCAGTTCTTC. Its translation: CASSLGTAGAIGNEQFF. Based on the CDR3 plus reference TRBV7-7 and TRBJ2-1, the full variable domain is GAGVSQSPRYKVTKRGQDVTLRCDPISSHATLYWYQQALGQGPEFLTYFNYEAQPDKSGLPSDRFSAERPEGSISTLTIQRTEQRDSAMYRCASSLGTAGAIGNEQFFGPGTRLTVL.

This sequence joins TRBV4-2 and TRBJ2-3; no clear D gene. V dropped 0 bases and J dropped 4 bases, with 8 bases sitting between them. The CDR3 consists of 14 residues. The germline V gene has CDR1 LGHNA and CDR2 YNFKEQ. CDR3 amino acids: CASSQEFSADTQYF. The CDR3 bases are TGTGCCAGCAGCCAAGAGTTCTCGGCAGATACGCAGTATTTT.

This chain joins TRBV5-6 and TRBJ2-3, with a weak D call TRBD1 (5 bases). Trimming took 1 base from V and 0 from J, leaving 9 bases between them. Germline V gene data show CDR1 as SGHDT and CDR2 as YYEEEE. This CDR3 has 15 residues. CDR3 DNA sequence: TGTGCCAGCAGCTTGAAACGACAGAGCACAGATACGCAGTATTTT. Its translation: CASSLKRQSTDTQYF. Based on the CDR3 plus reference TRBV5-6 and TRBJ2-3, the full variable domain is DAGVTQSPTHLIKTRGQQVTLRCSPKSGHDTVSWYQQALGQGPQFIFQYYEEEERQRGNFPDRFSGHQFPNYSSELNVNALLLGDSALYLCASSLKRQSTDTQYFGPGTRLTVL.

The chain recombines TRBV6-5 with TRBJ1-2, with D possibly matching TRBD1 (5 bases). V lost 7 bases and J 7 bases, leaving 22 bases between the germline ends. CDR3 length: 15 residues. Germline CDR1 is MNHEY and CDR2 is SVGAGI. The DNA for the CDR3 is TGTGCCAGCACCAAAAAGAGGACACCCCTGGGTGGCTACACCTTC. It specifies CASTKKRTPLGGYTF.

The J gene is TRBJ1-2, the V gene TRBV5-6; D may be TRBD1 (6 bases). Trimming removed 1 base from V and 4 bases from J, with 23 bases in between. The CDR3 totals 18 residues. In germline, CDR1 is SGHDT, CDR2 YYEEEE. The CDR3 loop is CASSLLRGGGGFSYGYTF. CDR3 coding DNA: TGTGCCAGCAGCTTGCTTCGCGGGGGCGGTGGATTTAGCTATGGCTACACCTTC.

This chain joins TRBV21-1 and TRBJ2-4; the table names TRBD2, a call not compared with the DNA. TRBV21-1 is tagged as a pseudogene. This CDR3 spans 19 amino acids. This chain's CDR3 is CASSKAEDQQRVAKNIQYF. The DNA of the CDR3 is TGTGCCAGCAGCAAAGCGGAGGATCAGCAACGAGTAGCCAAAAACATTCAGTACTTC.

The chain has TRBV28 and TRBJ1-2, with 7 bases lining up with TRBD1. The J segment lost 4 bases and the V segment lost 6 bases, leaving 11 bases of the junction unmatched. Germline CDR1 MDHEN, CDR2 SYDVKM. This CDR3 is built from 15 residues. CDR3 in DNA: TGTGCCAGCAGGGGACTCAGGGGGACTGGCTATGGCTACACCTTC. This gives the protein CASRGLRGTGYGYTF.

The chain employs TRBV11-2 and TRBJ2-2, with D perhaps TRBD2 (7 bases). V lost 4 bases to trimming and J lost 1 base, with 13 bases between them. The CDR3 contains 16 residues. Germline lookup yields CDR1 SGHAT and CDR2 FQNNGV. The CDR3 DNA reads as TGTGCCAGCAGCTCAAGCGGGACAATGAACACCGGGGAGCTGTTTTTT. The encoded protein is CASSSSGTMNTGELFF.

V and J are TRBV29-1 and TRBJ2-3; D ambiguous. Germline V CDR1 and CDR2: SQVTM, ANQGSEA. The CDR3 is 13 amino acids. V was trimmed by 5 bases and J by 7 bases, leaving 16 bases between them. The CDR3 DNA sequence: TGCAGCGTTCGGTTCAGTCCGGAGAATACGCAGTATTTT. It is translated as CSVRFSPENTQYF.

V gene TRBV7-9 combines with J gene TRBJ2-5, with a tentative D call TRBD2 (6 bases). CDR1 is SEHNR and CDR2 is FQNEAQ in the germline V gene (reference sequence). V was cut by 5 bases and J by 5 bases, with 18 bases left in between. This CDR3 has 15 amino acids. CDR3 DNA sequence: TGTGCCAGCAGCGCCTCCAGTAGACGGGGGGAGACCCAGTACTTC. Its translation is CASSASSRRGETQYF.